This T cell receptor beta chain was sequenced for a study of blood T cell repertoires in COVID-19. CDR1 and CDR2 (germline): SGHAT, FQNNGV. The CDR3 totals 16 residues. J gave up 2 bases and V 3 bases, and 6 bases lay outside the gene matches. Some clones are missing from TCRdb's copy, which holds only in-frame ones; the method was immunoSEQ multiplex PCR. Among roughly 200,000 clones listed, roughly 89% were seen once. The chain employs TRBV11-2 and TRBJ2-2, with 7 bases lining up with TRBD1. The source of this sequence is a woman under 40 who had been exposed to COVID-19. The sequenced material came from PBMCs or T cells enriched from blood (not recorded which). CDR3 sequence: CASSFTQGGNTGELFF. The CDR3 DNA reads TGTGCCAGCAGCTTCACGCAAGGGGGCAACACCGGGGAGCTGTTTTTT.